This T cell receptor beta chain was sequenced for a study of T cell responses to AZD1222 COVID-19 vaccine. Across the whole study: Some second doses came at about 4 weeks and others at about 12 weeks; these were pooled. Study findings and constraints: Repertoires were obtained only post-peak T cell response. Most donors were white British and more were female, and clonal diversity was possibly underestimated.

This clone was counted once. The antigen remains undetermined. Trimming left V 4 bases short and J 0 bases short, with 4 bases between. Germline CDR1 and CDR2: SGHAT and FQDESV (reference sequence). The CDR3 length is 13 residues. The assay was immunoSEQ multiplex PCR, and TCRdb's table has in-frame clones only and misses some. The table records 150,000 to 200,000 clones, less than 95% of them present only once. This clonotype originated in an adult in good health. The chain is built from TRBV11-1 and TRBJ2-1, with D unclear. Sequences were derived from peripheral blood, sampled on day 0 of AZD1222 vaccination. This CDR3 is CASSWVSYNEQFF. CDR3 nucleotides: TGTGCCAGCAGCTGGGTCTCCTACAATGAGCAGTTCTTC. Supplemented by reference TRBV11-1 and TRBJ2-1, the full variable domain reads EAEVAQSPRYKITEKSQAVAFWCDPISGHATLYWYRQILGQGPELLVQFQDESVVDDSQLPKDRFSAERLKGVDSTLKIQPAELGDSAMYLCASSWVSYNEQFFGPGTRLTVL.